Detailed here is one T cell receptor beta chain. This sample stems from a study of blood T cell repertoires in COVID-19. Across the whole study: T cells, B-cell-depleted T cells, or PBMCs supplied cDNA or gDNA.

The germline gives CDR1 SGHRS, CDR2 YFSETQ. Trimming removed 3 bases from V and 2 bases from J; junction bases left unmatched: 14. The CDR3 loop spans 17 amino acids. Generated by immunoSEQ multiplex PCR, the TCRdb table keeps only in-frame clones and is missing some. Found here are about 120,000 clones, approximately 80% of them singletons; the top ten hold 7.9%. The sequenced sample consisted of peripheral blood. The chain has TRBV5-1 and TRBJ2-7; 7 bases align to TRBD1. The sequence was obtained from a human donor in a cohort sampled during active COVID-19. CDR3 sequence (DNA): TGCGCCAGCAGCTCCCCGCCTGACAGGGCGACCACCTACGAGCAGTACTTC. It specifies CASSSPPDRATTYEQYF.